The present TCR beta chain was sequenced within a study of identifying expanded T cells in peripheral blood. V was clipped by 3 bases and J by 0 bases; unmatched bases: 3. Germline V gene data show CDR1 as SGHTA and CDR2 as FQGNSA. The CDR3 sequence is 16 residues long. Produced via immunoSEQ multiplex PCR; TCRdb's table is partial and in-frame only. The table has 90,000 to 100,000 clones, over 75% seen once. This clone was recorded once. Its antigen is not known. Overall study findings and caveats: Over approximately two and four weeks, about 17 and 20 clones changed, versus approximately 1.1 between replicates.

The clonotype was recovered from a person between 18 and 70 years old in good health. The gene calls are TRBV7-2 and TRBJ2-2, with 8 bases that match TRBD2. The sequencing input was blood. CDR3 bases: TGTGCCAGCAGCTTGGATAGCGGGACGAACACCGGGGAGCTGTTTTTT. Its protein is CASSLDSGTNTGELFF.